This entry features one TCR beta chain sequence. Assay: immunoSEQ multiplex PCR; the TCRdb copy retains only in-frame clones and omits some. The repertoire holds fewer than 200,000 clones, around four fifths seen once, with 3.6% in the top ten. The sample belongs to a study of blood T cell repertoires in COVID-19. J gave up 4 bases and V 4 bases, and 5 bases lay outside the gene matches. Germline CDR1 and CDR2: SGHRS and YFSETQ. The CDR3 is 14 residues long. The chain combines TRBV5-1 with TRBJ1-1, with 9 bases matching TRBD1. The sequenced sample consisted of PBMCs or T cells enriched from blood (not recorded which). The TCR was taken from a woman between 50 and 59 years old in a cohort exposed to, infected with or recovered from COVID-19 (not recorded which). The DNA for the CDR3 is TGCGCCAGCAGCACCATGACAGGGGGCACTGAAGCTTTCTTT. Its translation: CASSTMTGGTEAFF.